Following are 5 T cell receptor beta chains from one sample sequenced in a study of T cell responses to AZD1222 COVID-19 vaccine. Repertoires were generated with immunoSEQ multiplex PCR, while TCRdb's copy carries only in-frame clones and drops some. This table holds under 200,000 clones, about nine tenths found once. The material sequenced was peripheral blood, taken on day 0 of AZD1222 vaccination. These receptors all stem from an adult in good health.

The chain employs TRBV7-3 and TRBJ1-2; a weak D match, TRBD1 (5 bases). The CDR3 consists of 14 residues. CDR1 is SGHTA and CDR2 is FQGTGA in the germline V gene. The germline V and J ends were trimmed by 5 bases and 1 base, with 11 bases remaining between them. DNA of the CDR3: TGTGCCAGCAGCCCAGATGACAGTAACTATGGCTACACCTTC. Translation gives CASSPDDSNYGYTF.

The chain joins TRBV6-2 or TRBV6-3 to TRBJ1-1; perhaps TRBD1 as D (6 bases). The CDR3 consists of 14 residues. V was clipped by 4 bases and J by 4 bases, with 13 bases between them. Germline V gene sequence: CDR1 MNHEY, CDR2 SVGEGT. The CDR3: CASSWGQRGTEAFF. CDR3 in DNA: TGTGCCAGCAGTTGGGGACAAAGGGGCACTGAAGCTTTCTTT.

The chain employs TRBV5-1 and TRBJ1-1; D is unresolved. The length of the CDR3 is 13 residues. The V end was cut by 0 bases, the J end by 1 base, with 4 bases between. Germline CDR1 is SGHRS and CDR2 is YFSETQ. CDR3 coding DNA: TGCGCCAGCAGCTTGGACAAGAACACTGAAGCTTTCTTT. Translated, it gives CASSLDKNTEAFF.

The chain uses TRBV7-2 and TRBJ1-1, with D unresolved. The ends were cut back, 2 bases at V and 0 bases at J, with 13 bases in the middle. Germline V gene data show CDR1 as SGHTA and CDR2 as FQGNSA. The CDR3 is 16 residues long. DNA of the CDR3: TGTGCCAGCAGCTTAATGGACGGGCCAATGAACACTGAAGCTTTCTTT. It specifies CASSLMDGPMNTEAFF.

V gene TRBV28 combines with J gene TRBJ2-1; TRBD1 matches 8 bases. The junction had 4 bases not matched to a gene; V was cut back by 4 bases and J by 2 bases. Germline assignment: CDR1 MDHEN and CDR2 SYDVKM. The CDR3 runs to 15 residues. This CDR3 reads CASSSTGQAYNEQFF. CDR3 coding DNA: TGTGCCAGCAGTTCGACGGGACAGGCCTACAATGAGCAGTTCTTC.